Listed here is a single TCR beta chain. What it recognizes is unknown. This entry is derived from a study of OX40 agonist ivuxolimab in advanced cancers. About the research overall: Patients were dosed with the agonistic anti-OX40 (CD134) antibody ivuxolimab. Patients were 82.7% male with ages roughly 23 to 85, mean about 60. Study conclusions and caveats: Also present in some nonresponders was a low level of normalized T-cell clonal expansion.

The CDR3 has 16 amino acids. Unmatched junction bases numbered 13, after V lost 6 bases and J lost 4 bases. CDR1 is SQVTM, CDR2 ANQGSEA, per germline. Systemic immunosuppression or autoimmune disease history was grounds to exclude patients. Profiled with immunoSEQ multiplex PCR; TCRdb holds only in-frame clones, not every one. The sample lists 40,000 to 50,000 clones, approximately 88% occurring once. The source material was CD4+ or CD8+ T cells sorted from blood, sampled in a trial of the OX40 agonist ivuxolimab. The receptor was isolated from an adult with an advanced solid tumor such as melanoma, head and neck, liver or kidney cancer. V usage is TRBV29-1 and J usage is TRBJ2-3, with 10 bases aligning to TRBD2. The CDR3 is CSVGGLAKKLSDTQYF. CDR3 coding DNA: TGCAGCGTGGGGGGACTAGCGAAAAAGTTGTCAGATACGCAGTATTTT.